The rows below give T cell receptor beta chains drawn from one sample of a study of OX40 agonist ivuxolimab in advanced cancers. TCRdb's table, derived via immunoSEQ multiplex PCR, lists solely in-frame clones and lacks some. The top ten clones hold around a quarter of a sample with about 26,000 clones, 70% to 90% of them seen once. The sequences come from CD4+ or CD8+ T cells sorted from blood, collected in a trial of the OX40 agonist ivuxolimab. The receptors derive from an adult with an advanced solid tumor such as melanoma, head and neck, liver or kidney cancer. CDR3s include the opening cysteine and the closing phenylalanine or tryptophan. The order of the fields is V gene, J gene, clone size, D gene, CDR3 protein, CDR3 DNA. A D gene is named only where the DNA matches it firmly. A row's size may be missing; if present it is once, few, many or a size class.

TRBV19	TRBJ1-1	NA	NA	CASSILMGLENTEAFF	TGTGCCAGTAGTATCCTTATGGGGCTGGAGAACACTGAAGCTTTCTTT
TRBV5-6	TRBJ2-2	NA	TRBD1	CASSVDRGMVGELFF	TGTGCCAGCAGCGTGGACAGGGGGATGGTCGGGGAGCTGTTTTTT
TRBV4-2	TRBJ2-5	NA	NA	CASRGEETQYF	TGTGCCAGCAGGGGGGAGGAGACCCAGTACTTC
TRBV11-3	TRBJ2-1	few	NA	CASSFRGSNEQFF	TGTGCCAGCAGCTTCAGGGGTTCTAATGAGCAGTTCTTC
TRBV21-1	TRBJ2-2	NA	NA	CASITVTDRDDTGELFF	TGTGCCAGCATAACGGTTACGGACAGGGATGACACCGGGGAGCTGTTTTTT
TRBV6-5	TRBJ2-7	NA	NA	CASSLRRGNEQYF	TGTGCCAGCAGTCTCAGACGGGGGAACGAGCAGTACTTC
TRBV4-2	TRBJ2-7	NA	TRBD2	CASSQEGLAGLSYEQYF	TGTGCCAGCAGCCAAGAGGGACTAGCGGGACTCTCCTACGAGCAGTACTTC
TRBV21-1	TRBJ2-2	NA	NA	CASSPPGTSGPNTGELFF	TGTGCCAGCAGCCCCCCCGGGACTAGCGGCCCGAACACCGGGGAGCTGTTTTTT
TRBV29-1	TRBJ1-1	NA	NA	CSVEEGAEAFF	TGCAGCGTTGAGGAGGGGGCTGAAGCTTTCTTT
TRBV30	TRBJ2-5	NA	NA	CAWSVMNRETQYF	TGTGCCTGGAGTGTAATGAATCGGGAGACCCAGTACTTC
TRBV7-6	TRBJ2-2	NA	NA	CASTRPGGNTGELFF	TGTGCCAGCACCCGCCCTGGGGGTAACACCGGGGAGCTGTTTTTT
TRBV13	TRBJ2-7	NA	TRBD1	CASSPTGEEQYF	TGTGCCAGCAGCCCGACAGGGGAAGAGCAGTACTTC
TRBV9	TRBJ1-1	NA	NA	CASRAGSNTEAFF	TGTGCCAGCCGCGCCGGGAGCAACACTGAAGCTTTCTTT
TRBV27	TRBJ1-5	NA	NA	CASSLSGRGNQPQHF	TGTGCCAGCAGTTTATCGGGAAGGGGCAATCAGCCCCAGCATTTT
TRBV15	TRBJ2-7	NA	NA	CATSSSQRGSYEQYF	TGTGCCACCAGCAGCTCCCAAAGGGGCTCCTACGAGCAGTACTTC